The 26 T cell receptor beta chains reported below all come from one sample, sequenced in a study of cytomegalovirus exposure and HLA in healthy donors. This PCR relied on a set of 60 Vbeta primers and 13 Jbeta primers. TCRdb's copy holds only in-frame clones and misses some; the assay was immunoSEQ multiplex PCR. The sample carries approximately 110,000 clones, roughly 80% recorded once. Sequenced material: PBMCs. Source of these receptors: a female donor in good health and CMV-seropositive.

This sequence joins TRBV6-5 and TRBJ2-1, with D unresolved. This CDR3 is 14 amino acids long. The V end was cut by 0 bases, the J end by 5 bases, with 8 bases between. Germline loops: CDR1 MNHEY, CDR2 SVGAGI. The CDR3 sequence: CASSYSHADNEQFF. In DNA, the CDR3 is TGTGCCAGCAGTTACTCGCACGCAGACAATGAGCAGTTCTTC.

The CDR3 loop is CASSPGTGVGTDTQYF. CDR3 DNA sequence: TGTGCCAGCAGCCCTGGGACAGGGGTGGGCACAGATACGCAGTATTTT. The V call is TRBV5-4, the J call TRBJ2-3; 10 positions agree with TRBD1. The CDR3 is 16 residues long. Germline assignment: CDR1 SGHNT and CDR2 YYREEE (reference sequence). With 4 bases clipped from V and 1 base from J, the junction kept 6 bases outside the gene matches. Full variable domain (rest looked up from reference TRBV5-4 and TRBJ2-3): ETGVTQSPTHLIKTRGQQVTLRCSSQSGHNTVSWYQQALGQGPQFIFQYYREEENGRGNFPPRFSGLQFPNYSSELNVNALELDDSALYLCASSPGTGVGTDTQYFGPGTRLTVL.

The chain couples TRBV30 to TRBJ1-5; D not resolved. This CDR3 is built from 13 residues. V gave up 5 bases and J gave up 4 bases, with 12 bases separating them. Germline V gives CDR1 GTSNPN, CDR2 SVGIG (reference sequence). As DNA, the CDR3 is TGTGCCTGGGGGTTGGCGGGGAATCAGCCCCAGCATTTT. Its protein is CAWGLAGNQPQHF.

The chain couples TRBV6-1 to TRBJ2-7; 8 bases are a match to TRBD2. The CDR3 length is 15 residues. V trimming: 7 bases; J trimming: 7 bases; junction bases outside the gene matches: 15. Germline-derived CDR1 and CDR2 are MNHNS and SASEGT. The CDR3 nucleotides are TGTGCCAGCATTATTAGGCCGGACGCGGGGGGAGAGCAGTACTTC. Protein sequence: CASIIRPDAGGEQYF.

J is TRBJ2-3 and V is TRBV6-1, with D possibly being TRBD1 (5 bases). The length of the CDR3 is 15 residues. V shed 2 bases and J shed 2 bases, with 11 bases lying between them. Germline CDR1 reads MNHNS; CDR2 reads SASEGT. This CDR3 is CASSEKQAHTDTQYF. The CDR3 bases are TGTGCCAGCAGTGAAAAACAGGCACACACAGATACGCAGTATTTT.

This clone occurred a few times. V is TRBV7-9 and J is TRBJ1-2, with TRBD1 identical over 7 bases. Per germline, CDR1 SEHNR and CDR2 FQNEAQ (reference sequence). Trimming at V came to 5 bases and at J to 2 bases, leaving 8 bases not matched to a gene. The CDR3 is 15 amino acids. Here the CDR3 reads CASSPPGTVNYGYTF. The CDR3, as DNA: TGTGCCAGCAGCCCGCCGGGGACAGTAAACTATGGCTACACCTTC.

The chain carries TRBV4-1 and TRBJ2-7; TRBD2 aligns across 15 bases. J gave up 5 bases and V 4 bases, and 9 bases lay outside the gene matches. The germline gives CDR1 MGHRA, CDR2 YSYEKL. CDR3 length: 17 residues. The CDR3 region is CASSRWTSGRALDEQYF. DNA of the CDR3: TGCGCCAGCAGCCGATGGACTAGCGGGAGGGCTTTAGACGAGCAGTACTTC.

This clone was detected once. The chain couples TRBV4-2 to TRBJ2-2; 11 bases are a match to TRBD1. CDR3 length: 16 residues. Germline V gene sequence: CDR1 LGHNA, CDR2 YNFKEQ. V lost 5 bases, J lost 7 bases, and 9 bases stayed unmatched. The CDR3 is CASSKDRGRDGGELFF. CDR3 in DNA: TGTGCCAGCAGCAAGGACAGGGGGCGGGACGGCGGGGAGCTGTTTTTT.

This chain links TRBV28 with TRBJ2-7; TRBD2 agrees at 16 bases. V shed 4 bases and J 1 base; nucleotides not matched to a gene: 7. Germline V gene lookup returns CDR1 MDHEN and CDR2 SYDVKM. The CDR3 contains 18 residues. CDR3 nucleotide sequence: TGTGCCAGCAGTTACGGGACTAGCGGGAGGGCCTTTTCCTACGAGCAGTACTTC. It yields the protein CASSYGTSGRAFSYEQYF.

The chain joins TRBV6-5 to TRBJ2-5; D gene ambiguous. CDR1 is MNHEY, CDR2 SVGAGI, per germline. V was shortened by 1 base and J by 3 bases, with 6 bases between the two germline ends. The CDR3 is 13 amino acids. CDR3 in DNA: TGTGCCAGCAGTTACTTGCGGAAAGAGACCCAGTACTTC. Its translation is CASSYLRKETQYF.

J is TRBJ2-5 and V is TRBV18, with no clear D. Trimming took off 3 bases at V and 0 bases at J, with 2 bases between the two ends. CDR3 size: 12 residues. CDR1 and CDR2 from the germline V gene are KGHSH and LQKENI. CDR3 region: CASSPYQETQYF. In DNA, the CDR3 is TGTGCCAGCTCACCCTACCAAGAGACCCAGTACTTC.

This chain connects TRBV11-2 to TRBJ2-7; D gene unclear. The length of the CDR3 is 14 residues. Germline loops: CDR1 SGHAT, CDR2 FQNNGV. With 1 base removed from V and 3 bases from J, the gap between germline ends came to 10 bases. In DNA form, the CDR3 reads TGTGCCAGCAGCTTAGGTTTGGGCGACTACGAGCAGTACTTC. Translating gives CASSLGLGDYEQYF.

The chain uses TRBV28 and TRBJ2-7; 10 positions agree with TRBD2. With 6 bases clipped from V and 1 base from J, the junction kept 6 bases outside the gene matches. Germline values: CDR1 MDHEN, CDR2 SYDVKM. This CDR3 spans 15 amino acids. CDR3 bases: TGTGCCAGCAGGCAATTAGCGGGGGGTTCCTACGAGCAGTACTTC. It codes for CASRQLAGGSYEQYF.

The rearrangement links TRBV6-5 to TRBJ2-1; 11 bases are shared with TRBD2. This CDR3 spans 15 amino acids. V gave up 6 bases and J gave up 3 bases; unmatched junction bases: 4. Germline CDR1 reads MNHEY; CDR2 reads SVGAGI. CDR3 sequence: CASRPTSGSYNEQFF. CDR3 DNA: TGTGCCAGCAGGCCCACTAGCGGGAGCTACAATGAGCAGTTCTTC.

The genes are TRBV14 and TRBJ1-1; maybe TRBD1 (5 bases). Germline V gene lookup returns CDR1 SGHDN and CDR2 FVKESK. The CDR3 sequence is 16 residues long. V gave up 2 bases and J gave up 4 bases, with 17 bases separating them. The CDR3 nucleotides are TGTGCCAGCAGCCAAAAAACGGGGGGGGGAAGCACTGAAGCTTTCTTT. Encoded protein: CASSQKTGGGSTEAFF.

The rearrangement links TRBV2 to TRBJ2-3, with 8 bases that match TRBD1. The CDR3 contains 15 residues. Unmatched junction bases numbered 5, after V lost 5 bases and J lost 1 base. The germline V gene encodes CDR1 SNHLY and CDR2 FYNNEI. CDR3 DNA: TGTGCCAGCAGTTTGACAGGGGAACGCACAGATACGCAGTATTTT. It specifies CASSLTGERTDTQYF.

Written as DNA, the CDR3 is TGTGCCAGCAGCGAGCTAGCGGGGGGAACAGATACGCAGTATTTT. This encodes CASSELAGGTDTQYF. The chain uses TRBV7-2 and TRBJ2-3; 11 bases agree with TRBD2. The trim removed 5 bases at V and 3 bases at J, leaving 4 bases unmatched. CDR1 is SGHTA and CDR2 is FQGNSA in the germline V gene. The CDR3 length is 15 residues.

The chain has TRBV6-1 and TRBJ2-7, with D possibly TRBD2 on 6 matching bases. V lost 0 bases and J lost 2, with 8 bases in between. The CDR3 is 14 amino acids. Germline V CDR1 and CDR2: MNHNS, SASEGT. The CDR3 DNA sequence: TGTGCCAGCAGTGAAGCAGGAGGGACCTACGAGCAGTACTTC. The encoded protein is CASSEAGGTYEQYF.

The chain couples TRBV5-1 to TRBJ1-5; the D gene is possibly TRBD1 (5 bases). The germline V gene encodes CDR1 SGHRS and CDR2 YFSETQ. The CDR3 has 17 amino acids. The V gene lost 0 bases and the J gene lost 4 bases, with 17 bases spanning the gap. CDR3 region: CASSLGPIGGGNQPQHF. Written as DNA, the CDR3 is TGCGCCAGCAGCTTGGGTCCTATTGGGGGAGGAAATCAGCCCCAGCATTTT. The full variable domain, in which reference TRBV5-1 and TRBJ1-5 provide the parts outside the CDR3, is KAGVTQTPRYLIKTRGQQVTLSCSPISGHRSVSWYQQTPGQGLQFLFEYFSETQRNKGNFPGRFSGRQFSNSRSEMNVSTLELGDSALYLCASSLGPIGGGNQPQHFGDGTRLSIL.

This chain connects TRBV18 to TRBJ2-7; D is ambiguous. Germline CDR1 is KGHSH and CDR2 is LQKENI. The CDR3 loop spans 13 amino acids. Trimming left V 3 bases short and J 4 bases short, with 10 bases between. This chain's CDR3 is CASSPLPDYEQYF. CDR3 nucleotide sequence: TGTGCCAGCTCACCGCTACCCGATTACGAGCAGTACTTC. Combining the CDR3 with reference TRBV18 and TRBJ2-7 gives the whole variable domain NAGVMQNPRHLVRRRGQEARLRCSPMKGHSHVYWYRQLPEEGLKFMVYLQKENIIDESGMPKERFSAEFPKEGPSILRIQQVVRGDSAAYFCASSPLPDYEQYFGPGTRLTVT.

V and J are TRBV2 and TRBJ2-1, with D possibly matching TRBD1 (6 bases). The CDR3 length is 15 residues. In germline, CDR1 is SNHLY, CDR2 FYNNEI. V lost 3 bases to trimming and J lost 5 bases, with 14 bases between them. The CDR3, as DNA: TGTGCCAGCAGTGATGCCAGGGGTCCCCACAATGAGCAGTTCTTC. It specifies CASSDARGPHNEQFF.

This sequence joins TRBV5-1 and TRBJ1-2; 7 nucleotides agree with TRBD1. Per germline, CDR1 SGHRS and CDR2 YFSETQ. The CDR3 runs to 13 residues. Losses at the gene ends were 4 bases for V and 4 bases for J; bases not matched to a gene: 4. CDR3 protein: CASSPRDSYGYTF. CDR3 in DNA: TGCGCCAGCAGCCCGAGGGACAGCTATGGCTACACCTTC.

This chain connects TRBV19 to TRBJ1-4; TRBD1 is a possible D gene (5 bases). The V end was cut by 8 bases, the J end by 14 bases, with 24 bases between. CDR1 and CDR2 (germline): LNHDA, SQIVND (reference sequence). There are 14 residues in the CDR3. CDR3 protein: CASARGSPAHNLFF. DNA of the CDR3: TGTGCCAGTGCCCGGGGGAGTCCAGCGCATAATCTGTTTTTT. Using reference TRBV19 and TRBJ1-4 for the parts outside the CDR3, the full variable domain is DGGITQSPKYLFRKEGQNVTLSCEQNLNHDAMYWYRQDPGQGLRLIYYSQIVNDFQKGDIAEGYSVSREKKESFPLTVTSAQKNPTAFYLCASARGSPAHNLFFGSGTQLSVL.

By proportion, this clone is medium-sized. The rearrangement joins TRBV4-3 to TRBJ1-2; D uncertain. Per the germline V gene, CDR1 is LGHNA and CDR2 is YSLEER. The CDR3 has 14 amino acids. The V gene lost 2 bases and the J gene lost 8 bases, with 15 bases spanning the gap. CDR3 in amino acids: CASSQYTEAQGYTF. The CDR3 DNA reads as TGCGCCAGCAGCCAATACACGGAGGCACAGGGCTACACCTTC.

The rearrangement links TRBV6-6 to TRBJ1-2; maybe TRBD1 (5 bases). Germline CDR1 is MNHNY and CDR2 is SVGAGI (reference sequence). This CDR3 comprises 14 residues. The V end was cut by 2 bases, the J end by 8 bases, with 15 bases between. CDR3 in DNA: TGTGCCAGCAGTTACCAAAGGGGTGACGTAGGCTACACCTTC. It translates to CASSYQRGDVGYTF.

This rearrangement joins TRBV5-6 to TRBJ2-7; tentative D call: TRBD2 (7 bases). The CDR3 has 15 amino acids. V lost 5 bases and J 0 bases, leaving 15 bases between the germline ends. The V gene's germline CDR1 is SGHDT and CDR2 YYEEEE. The CDR3 region has the DNA TGTGCCAGCAGACGGTGGCGGGGGCTCTCCTACGAGCAGTACTTC. It encodes CASRRWRGLSYEQYF.